This T cell receptor beta chain was sequenced for a study of T cells after posttransplantation cyclophosphamide. The germline V gene has CDR1 SGHRS and CDR2 YFSETQ. The CDR3 length is 14 residues. V lost 0 bases to trimming and J lost 9 bases, with 15 bases between them. Whole-study findings and limits: Tissue-infiltrating T cells from skin or gut overlapped little with blood T cells. Later post-transplant blood repertoires were often dominated by donor CD8+ memory clones. Recipient CMV seropositivity and CMV reactivation strongly tracked TRB clonality.

Regarding this clone: The antigen remains undetermined.

TCRdb keeps only in-frame clones here, not all; method: immunoSEQ multiplex PCR. In the table there are about 24,000 clones, more than 75% of which are singletons. The chain uses TRBV5-1 and TRBJ2-5, with a weak D call TRBD2 (6 bases). This receptor was taken from a woman aged 60-75 years with a blood cancer, CMV-positive, and with a related stem cell donor. Sample: PBMCs. As DNA, the CDR3 is TGCGCCAGCAGCTTGGAGCCCCGAGGGGAGGCCCAGTACTTC. It is translated as CASSLEPRGEAQYF.